Listed here are 20 T cell receptor beta chains from one sample, sequenced in a study of Graves' ophthalmopathy and Graves' hyperthyroidism. Amplified TCR beta CDR3 regions were obtained using RNA transcripts as template. First-round RT-PCR used HTBI primers; second-round multiplex PCR followed. TCRdb reprocessed the multiplex PCR reads via MiXCR and lists one record per CDR3 protein. The data contain about 400,000 distinct CDR3 sequences, approximately 15% of them seen just once; the ten biggest clones take up approximately 7%. Source material: peripheral blood. These receptor sequences come from a woman under 30 with stable Graves' hyperthyroidism.

This clonotype has just a few counts. Compared with germline, one end of the junction differs, possibly owing to a read error. This chain joins TRBV7-3 and TRBJ2-2; TRBD2 aligns across 11 bases. The CDR3 is 16 residues long. Germline CDR1 is SGHTA and CDR2 is FQGTGA. Written as DNA, the CDR3 is TGTGCCAGCAACTTAATTAGCGGGGGGGCCGCCGGGGAGCTGTTTTTT. Its protein product is CASNLISGGAAGELFF.

This clonotype was observed a few times. This rearrangement joins TRBV7-2 to TRBJ1-1, with 8 bases fitting TRBD1. In germline, CDR1 is SGHTA, CDR2 FQGNSA. With 4 bases clipped from V and 4 bases from J, the junction kept 5 bases outside the gene matches. The CDR3 is 14 amino acids. The CDR3 spells CASSSGQASTEAFF. CDR3 nucleotide sequence: TGTGCCAGCAGCTCGGGACAGGCGAGCACTGAAGCTTTCTTT.

This clonotype was seen ten or more times. The V and J genes are TRBV28 and TRBJ2-7; no firm D call. Germline V gene lookup returns CDR1 MDHEN and CDR2 SYDVKM. V was shortened by 4 bases and J by 6 bases, with 19 bases between the two germline ends. This CDR3 contains 15 residues. The CDR3 DNA reads TGTGCCAGCAGTTACCAGGCTAACGTAGGACCCGAGCAGTACTTC. It is translated as CASSYQANVGPEQYF.

In its sample, this clonotype was seen many times. This chain uses TRBV20-1 with TRBJ2-5; TRBD2 agrees at 10 bases. The ends lost 6 bases at V and 7 bases at J; junction bases unmatched: 14. The CDR3 is 15 amino acids. CDR1 is DFQATT, CDR2 SNEGSKA, per germline (reference sequence). The CDR3 loop is CSARTSGARWGTQYF. CDR3 nucleotide sequence: TGCAGTGCCCGAACTAGCGGGGCGCGTTGGGGGACCCAGTACTTC.

This clonotype has at least ten counts. The V and J genes are TRBV29-1 and TRBJ1-1; D unclear. The CDR3 extends over 11 amino acids. Trimming left V 4 bases short and J 2 bases short, with 5 bases between. Germline CDR1 SQVTM, CDR2 ANQGSEA. The CDR3 nucleotides read TGCAGCGTTGTGTATAACACTGAAGCTTTCTTT. It codes for CSVVYNTEAFF.

At least ten counts were recorded for this clonotype. The V gene is TRBV7-2, the J gene TRBJ2-7; 13 nucleotides match TRBD2. Germline assignment: CDR1 SGHTA and CDR2 FQGNSA. Trimming removed 4 bases from V and 7 bases from J; junction bases left unmatched: 7. CDR3 size: 15 residues. The DNA for the CDR3 is TGTGCCAGCAGCTCTACTAGCGGGGGGGCAGGGGAGCAGTACTTC. It specifies CASSSTSGGAGEQYF.

In its sample, this clonotype was seen a few times. The V gene is TRBV6-1, the J gene TRBJ1-2; weak D call: TRBD1 (5 bases). Trimming cost V 5 bases and J 2 bases, with 12 bases left between them. Germline CDR1 is MNHNS and CDR2 is SASEGT. The CDR3 contains 14 residues. CDR3 bases: TGTGCCAGCAGTCCCCTCAGGGAAAACTATGGCTACACCTTC. Encoded protein: CASSPLRENYGYTF.

The chain recombines TRBV10-3 with TRBJ2-5, with TRBD2 as a possible D gene (7 bases). The CDR3 sequence is 14 residues long. The V gene's germline CDR1 is ENHRY and CDR2 SYGVKD. Trimming left V 4 bases short and J 5 bases short, with 14 bases between. Written as DNA, the CDR3 is TGTGCCATCAGTGGGGGGGGGCCAGGGGAGACCCAGTACTTC. This translates into CAISGGGPGETQYF.

This clonotype was observed many times. The gene calls are TRBV25-1 and TRBJ2-7, with D hard to call. Trimming stripped 1 base from V and 11 bases from J, with 6 bases between. The germline CDR1 and CDR2 sequences are MGHDK and SYGVNS. CDR3 size: 10 residues. CDR3 bases: TGTGCCAGCAGTGAATTAGCAAAGTACTTC. Translating it yields CASSELAKYF.

This clonotype was seen at least ten times. The chain recombines TRBV5-1 with TRBJ1-1; TRBD1 aligns across 9 bases. The CDR3 runs to 13 residues. V lost 4 bases, J lost 6 bases, and 4 bases stayed unmatched. CDR1 SGHRS and CDR2 YFSETQ come from the germline V gene. CDR3 coding DNA: TGCGCCAGCAGCGGGACAGGGTACTCTGAAGCTTTCTTT. Its protein product is CASSGTGYSEAFF.

Concerning this clonotype itself: A much larger clone differs from this one at a single base, so this may be a read error. CDR3 protein: CASSPRQWAVGYTF. The CDR3 bases are TGCGCCAGCAGCCCAAGACAGTGGGCGGTAGGCTACACCTTC. The V and J genes are TRBV4-1 and TRBJ1-2, with D maybe TRBD1 (5 bases). This CDR3 is built from 14 residues. CDR1 and CDR2 (germline): MGHRA, YSYEKL. V gave up 4 bases and J gave up 8 bases, with 17 bases separating them.

This clonotype was picked up many times. The chain employs TRBV7-9 and TRBJ1-2; D unresolved. From germline, CDR1 is SEHNR and CDR2 FQNEAQ (reference sequence). V lost 5 bases to trimming and J lost 4 bases, with 14 bases between them. The CDR3 totals 14 residues. CDR3 region: CASSASGPPYGYTF. CDR3 bases: TGTGCCAGCAGCGCAAGTGGACCTCCCTATGGCTACACCTTC.

The J gene is TRBJ2-2, the V gene TRBV5-5; D might be TRBD2 (6 bases). The CDR3 runs 15 residues. From germline, CDR1 is SGHKS and CDR2 YYEKEE (reference sequence). V gave up 4 bases and J gave up 6 bases, with 16 bases separating them. CDR3 protein: CASSPGSSYPGELFF. The CDR3 DNA reads TGTGCCAGCAGCCCCGGGAGCAGCTACCCCGGGGAGCTGTTTTTT.

In its sample, this clonotype was seen many times. The gene calls are TRBV20-1 and TRBJ2-7; TRBD1 agrees at 9 bases. V trimming: 5 bases; J trimming: 1 base; junction bases outside the gene matches: 9. The CDR3 is 15 amino acids. Germline assignment: CDR1 DFQATT and CDR2 SNEGSKA (reference sequence). CDR3 region: CSAWGDRERSYEQYF. DNA of the CDR3: TGCAGTGCTTGGGGGGACAGGGAGAGGTCCTACGAGCAGTACTTC.

In its sample, this clonotype was seen many times. This chain uses TRBV12-3 or TRBV12-4 with TRBJ1-6; 10 bases align to TRBD1. The junction had 4 bases not matched to a gene; V was cut back by 2 bases and J by 0 bases. The CDR3 spans 18 residues. Here the CDR3 reads CASSLRGTGASYNSPLHF. The CDR3 DNA sequence: TGTGCCAGCAGTTTACGGGGGACAGGGGCCTCCTATAATTCACCCCTCCACTTT.

Many counts were recorded for this clonotype. The chain uses TRBV6-1 and TRBJ1-5, with D possibly TRBD1 on 5 matching bases. CDR1 and CDR2 (germline): MNHNS, SASEGT. This CDR3 has 15 amino acids. The ends were cut back, 1 base at V and 6 bases at J, with 13 bases in the middle. In DNA form, the CDR3 reads TGTGCCAGCAGTGAAGGTTGGGGACTTGTTCAGCCCCAGCATTTT. Protein product: CASSEGWGLVQPQHF.

At least ten counts were recorded for this clonotype. This chain links TRBV20-1 with TRBJ1-3; no clear D. This CDR3 contains 14 residues. The V and J ends lost 3 bases and 0 bases respectively, with 9 bases between them. CDR1 is DFQATT and CDR2 is SNEGSKA in the germline V gene (reference sequence). CDR3 in amino acids: CSASLPDSGNTIYF. The CDR3 DNA reads as TGCAGTGCTAGTCTTCCGGACTCTGGAAACACCATATATTTT.

This clonotype was counted many times. The genes are TRBV2 and TRBJ1-2; D uncertain. The CDR3 is 12 amino acids. Per germline, CDR1 SNHLY and CDR2 FYNNEI. V was shortened by 6 bases and J by 2 bases, with 7 bases between the two germline ends. Here the CDR3 reads CASSTNNYGYTF. Here the CDR3 DNA reads TGTGCCAGCAGCACAAACAACTATGGCTACACCTTC. The variable domain in full, with the rest retrieved from reference TRBV2 and TRBJ1-2, is EPEVTQTPSHQVTQMGQEVILRCVPISNHLYFYWYRQILGQKVEFLVSFYNNEISEKSEIFDDQFSVERPDGSNFTLKIRSTKLEDSAMYFCASSTNNYGYTFGSGTRLTVV.

This clonotype was counted many times. V gene TRBV12-3 or TRBV12-4 combines with J gene TRBJ2-5; TRBD2 matches at 11 bases. The trim removed 6 bases at V and 4 bases at J, leaving 4 bases unmatched. The CDR3 is 14 residues long. CDR3 region: CASSLAGGAETQYF. CDR3 sequence (DNA): TGTGCCAGCAGCCTAGCGGGGGGAGCAGAGACCCAGTACTTC.

The rearrangement joins TRBV6-2 or TRBV6-3 to TRBJ2-5; the D gene could be TRBD1 or TRBD2 (5 bases each). The CDR3 spans 13 residues. Germline values: CDR1 MNHEY, CDR2 SVGEGT. Trimming shortened V by 10 bases and J by 6 bases, and 18 bases separated the two germline ends. The CDR3 reads CAISMGVPKTQYF. The CDR3 DNA sequence: TGTGCCATCTCTATGGGGGTCCCGAAGACCCAGTACTTC.